This T cell receptor (beta chain) was obtained from a study of T-cell memory formation after mild COVID-19. Study-wide findings and caveats: Contracting clones, day 15 to 85, had balanced CD4/CD8, and later expanders favored CD4+.

In the case of this clonotype: What it binds is unknown.

TCRdb reprocessed the 5' RACE reads via MiXCR and lists one record per CDR3 protein. The profile shows roughly 130,000 distinct CDR3 sequences, about 6.5% of them singletons. The CDR3 runs to 14 residues. V shed 2 bases, J shed 3 bases, and the junction held 4 bases outside the gene matches. CDR1 SGHNT and CDR2 YYREEE come from the germline V gene (reference sequence). This clonotype was sampled from an adult woman who had mild COVID-19 (a few samples of this study predate the infection). Cell type and time point are not known. The sample comprised PBMCs or a T cell subset sorted from them (not recorded which). The chain uses TRBV5-4 and TRBJ2-7, with 8 bases matching TRBD1. CDR3 sequence reads: CASSFWDRSYEQYF. The CDR3 coding sequence is TGTGCCAGCAGCTTTTGGGACAGGAGCTACGAGCAGTACTTC.